Each of the 30 T cell receptor beta chains below was sequenced from the same sample in a study of blood T cell repertoires in COVID-19. The protocol was immunoSEQ multiplex PCR, while the TCRdb copy is restricted to in-frame clones and leaves out a portion. This sample has about 370,000 clones; more than 80% occur once, and the top ten carry about 3%. Sequencing used peripheral blood. The source is a woman aged 25 to 39 with COVID-19, enrolled during active disease.

The rearrangement joins TRBV4-2 to TRBJ1-5; D perhaps matches TRBD1 (5 bases). V was pared by 6 bases and J by 2 bases, with 8 bases between. The length of the CDR3 is 13 residues. Germline-derived CDR1 and CDR2 are LGHNA and YNFKEQ. As DNA, the CDR3 is TGTGCCAGCAGTGAACAGGGCAATCAGCCCCAGCATTTT. Its protein product is CASSEQGNQPQHF.

The chain recombines TRBV19 with TRBJ2-3; 8 nucleotides match TRBD2. Trimming cost V 8 bases and J 1 base; bases outside gene matches: 2. The CDR3 is 13 amino acids. Germline CDR1 reads LNHDA; CDR2 reads SQIVND (reference sequence). CDR3 nucleotide sequence: TGTGCCAGTCGTAGCGGGGGCACAGATACGCAGTATTTT. Amino acid sequence: CASRSGGTDTQYF.

Here the CDR3 reads CASSADSHTEAFF. In nucleotides, the CDR3 is TGTGCCAGCAGCGCGGACAGTCACACTGAAGCTTTCTTT. This chain joins TRBV6-1 and TRBJ1-1, with D possibly TRBD1 on 6 matching bases. V was shortened by 6 bases and J by 3 bases, with 11 bases between the two germline ends. CDR3 length equals 13 residues. Per the germline V gene, CDR1 is MNHNS and CDR2 is SASEGT.

This chain joins TRBV7-8 and TRBJ1-2; 9 bases line up with TRBD1. The trim removed 4 bases at V and 3 bases at J, leaving 6 bases unmatched. Germline V gives CDR1 SGHVS, CDR2 FQNEAQ. This CDR3 spans 15 amino acids. The CDR3 bases are TGTGCCAGCAGCTCCACCGGGACAGGGTACTATGGCTACACCTTC. Translating gives CASSSTGTGYYGYTF.

V usage is TRBV3-1 (or the pseudogene TRBV3-2) and J usage is TRBJ2-1; 11 bases agree with TRBD2. CDR1 LGHDT and CDR2 YNNKEL come from the germline V gene (reference sequence). CDR3 length equals 19 residues. V lost 0 bases, J lost 0 bases, and 7 bases stayed unmatched. The DNA of the CDR3 is TGTGCCAGCAGCCAAGATGTGGTAGCGGGAGGGAGCTCCTACAATGAGCAGTTCTTC. This gives the protein CASSQDVVAGGSSYNEQFF.

The chain recombines TRBV9 with TRBJ2-5; no firm D call. Germline CDR1 and CDR2: SGDLS and YYNGEE. V dropped 1 base and J dropped 2 bases, with 6 bases sitting between them. This CDR3 comprises 13 residues. The CDR3 here is CASSVYEQETQYF. The CDR3 DNA follows: TGTGCCAGCAGCGTATACGAGCAAGAGACCCAGTACTTC.

V gene TRBV9 combines with J gene TRBJ2-1; D not certain. With 4 bases removed from V and 6 bases from J, the gap between germline ends came to 8 bases. Germline assignment: CDR1 SGDLS and CDR2 YYNGEE. The CDR3 sequence is 12 residues long. CDR3 nucleotides: TGTGCCAGCAGCCCCCCTGTCAATGAGCAGTTCTTC. It is translated as CASSPPVNEQFF.

This rearrangement joins TRBV11-3 to TRBJ2-2; 7 bases map to TRBD1. Unmatched junction bases numbered 5, after V lost 1 base and J lost 0 bases. Per the germline V gene, CDR1 is SGHNT and CDR2 is YENEEA. The CDR3 covers 17 residues. The CDR3 DNA reads TGTGCCAGCAGCTTAGGTCCGGGACAGACGAACACCGGGGAGCTGTTTTTT. It encodes CASSLGPGQTNTGELFF.

The chain uses TRBV5-4 and TRBJ1-2; TRBD1 is a possible D gene (5 bases). Trimming took 4 bases from V and 1 from J, leaving 14 bases between them. Germline-derived CDR1 and CDR2 are SGHNT and YYREEE (reference sequence). The CDR3 runs 15 residues. The chain's CDR3 is CASSGGGSHNYGYTF. For the CDR3, the DNA is TGTGCCAGCAGCGGGGGGGGGTCCCATAACTATGGCTACACCTTC. Full variable domain (missing parts from reference TRBV5-4 and TRBJ1-2): ETGVTQSPTHLIKTRGQQVTLRCSSQSGHNTVSWYQQALGQGPQFIFQYYREEENGRGNFPPRFSGLQFPNYSSELNVNALELDDSALYLCASSGGGSHNYGYTFGSGTRLTVV.

The J gene is TRBJ2-4, the V gene TRBV6-2 or TRBV6-3; TRBD2 agrees at 12 bases. This CDR3 spans 18 amino acids. CDR1 is MNHEY and CDR2 is SVGEGT in the germline V gene. Unmatched junction bases numbered 6, after V lost 2 bases and J lost 1 base. The CDR3 reads CASSYHLAGGQAKNIQYF. The CDR3 nucleotides are TGTGCCAGCAGTTACCACCTAGCGGGAGGGCAGGCCAAAAACATTCAGTACTTC.

The chain couples TRBV11-2 to TRBJ2-3; TRBD2 agrees at 11 bases. The length of the CDR3 is 17 residues. Germline values: CDR1 SGHAT, CDR2 FQNNGV. V lost 5 bases and J lost 2; bases outside the gene matches: 9. CDR3 sequence reads: CASSPIPLAGDTDTQYF. The CDR3 nucleotides read TGTGCCAGCAGCCCCATTCCACTAGCGGGAGACACAGATACGCAGTATTTT. Complete variable domain (other parts from reference TRBV11-2 and TRBJ2-3): EAGVAQSPRYKIIEKRQSVAFWCNPISGHATLYWYQQILGQGPKLLIQFQNNGVVDDSQLPKDRFSAERLKGVDSTLKIQPAKLEDSAVYLCASSPIPLAGDTDTQYFGPGTRLTVL.

This chain links TRBV9 with TRBJ2-2; 7 nucleotides align to TRBD2. CDR3 length: 15 amino acids. The ends lost 4 bases at V and 7 bases at J; junction bases unmatched: 10. Germline loops: CDR1 SGDLS, CDR2 YYNGEE. The DNA for the CDR3 is TGTGCCAGCAGCCCAGGACTAGTGGAAGACGGGGAGCTGTTTTTT. It codes for CASSPGLVEDGELFF.

The rearrangement links TRBV11-2 to TRBJ2-7; TRBD2 agrees at 10 bases. V shed 2 bases, J shed 4 bases, and the junction held 8 bases outside the gene matches. There are 16 residues in the CDR3. Germline-derived CDR1 and CDR2 are SGHAT and FQNNGV. As DNA, the CDR3 is TGTGCCAGCAGCTTAAGTGGGCTAGCGGGAGTTTACGAGCAGTACGTC. Translating it yields CASSLSGLAGVYEQYV.

The genes are TRBV5-1 and TRBJ2-7; tentative D call: TRBD2 (6 bases). Between the trimmed V and J ends, which lost 0 bases and 0 bases, there was a span of 16 bases. CDR3 length: 17 amino acids. Germline lookup yields CDR1 SGHRS and CDR2 YFSETQ. The CDR3 DNA reads TGCGCCAGCAGCTTGGCCTCGGGGGTGGGATACTCCTACGAGCAGTACTTC. This encodes CASSLASGVGYSYEQYF.

The chain has TRBV10-3 and TRBJ1-3; D unclear. The V end lost 6 bases, the J end lost 0 bases, and 18 bases lay between the germline ends. Germline V gives CDR1 ENHRY, CDR2 SYGVKD. The CDR3 contains 17 residues. The CDR3 loop is CAISVGLPTTSGNTIYF. The CDR3 nucleotides are TGTGCCATCAGCGTTGGCCTGCCGACTACCTCTGGAAACACCATATATTTT.

This clone was counted once. The gene calls are TRBV10-1 and TRBJ2-7, with 7 bases identical to TRBD2. CDR3 length: 18 amino acids. Germline trimming cut 3 bases from V and 2 bases from J; bases unmatched to any gene: 16. Germline V gives CDR1 WNHNN, CDR2 SYGVQD (reference sequence). In DNA form, the CDR3 reads TGCGCCAGCAGTGAACTCTCAAAGCCGGGACTACCGCCCTACGAGCAGTACGTC. This gives the protein CASSELSKPGLPPYEQYV.

The chain links TRBV19 to TRBJ2-1; D possibly corresponds to TRBD2 (7 bases). Germline lookup yields CDR1 LNHDA and CDR2 SQIVND (reference sequence). The CDR3 totals 16 residues. Trimming pared 7 bases from V and 5 bases from J, leaving 21 bases between. In DNA form, the CDR3 reads TGTGCCAGTACCTCAAGGGGGGGGCGGGTAAACAATGAGCAGTTCTTC. Translation: CASTSRGGRVNNEQFF.

This clone was detected a few times. The rearrangement uses TRBV7-9 and TRBJ1-4, with 9 positions matching TRBD1. Germline V CDR1 and CDR2: SEHNR, FQNEAQ (reference sequence). With V trimmed by 5 bases and J by 7 bases, 5 bases remained unmatched. The CDR3 runs 14 residues. The CDR3 sequence: CASSPQGAGEKLFF. The CDR3 region has the DNA TGTGCCAGCAGCCCACAGGGGGCGGGTGAAAAACTGTTTTTT.

This sequence joins TRBV10-3 and TRBJ1-3, with D possibly TRBD1 on 6 matching bases. Germline V lookup: CDR1 ENHRY, CDR2 SYGVKD. Trimming pared 2 bases from V and 0 bases from J, leaving 8 bases between. The CDR3 has 15 amino acids. The chain's CDR3 is CAISEGDNSGNTIYF. CDR3 DNA sequence: TGTGCCATCAGTGAGGGGGACAACTCTGGAAACACCATATATTTT.

The chain has TRBV6-5 and TRBJ2-3; D is perhaps TRBD2 (6 bases). Germline V gives CDR1 MNHEY, CDR2 SVGAGI. The CDR3 has 15 amino acids. V gave up 0 bases and J gave up 3 bases, with 10 bases separating them. The CDR3 spells CASSYSGSITDTQYF. The CDR3 DNA follows: TGTGCCAGCAGTTACTCCGGGAGTATTACAGATACGCAGTATTTT.

The chain carries TRBV10-3 and TRBJ2-1, with a tentative D call TRBD1 (5 bases). V was shortened by 4 bases and J by 6 bases, with 16 bases between the two germline ends. CDR1 ENHRY and CDR2 SYGVKD come from the germline V gene. The CDR3 consists of 15 residues. The CDR3 nucleotides are TGTGCCATCAGTGGGGGCGGTATTACTCTCAATGAGCAGTTCTTC. The encoded protein is CAISGGGITLNEQFF.

The chain employs TRBV27 and TRBJ1-2; D unclear. CDR1 is MNHEY, CDR2 SMNVEV, per germline (reference sequence). This CDR3 is 15 amino acids long. V was clipped by 4 bases and J by 3 bases, with 15 bases between them. The CDR3 sequence: CASSSGGGPYYGYTF. The CDR3, as DNA: TGTGCCAGCAGTTCCGGAGGAGGACCGTACTATGGCTACACCTTC.

The chain joins TRBV9 to TRBJ2-7, with D perhaps TRBD1 (6 bases). Trimming stripped 0 bases from V and 5 bases from J, with 15 bases between. Germline CDR1 and CDR2: SGDLS and YYNGEE. The CDR3 runs to 15 residues. CDR3 in amino acids: CASSVDGGIRDEQYF. CDR3 in DNA: TGTGCCAGCAGCGTAGATGGGGGCATAAGGGACGAGCAGTACTTC.

The rearrangement joins TRBV3-1 (or the pseudogene TRBV3-2) to TRBJ1-6, with 10 nucleotides matching TRBD1. The V and J ends lost 4 bases and 7 bases, in that order; junction bases with no gene match: 1. The CDR3 spans 14 residues. Germline V lookup: CDR1 LGHDT, CDR2 YNNKEL (reference sequence). In nucleotides, the CDR3 is TGTGCCAGCAGCCGGACAGGGGGGAATTCACCCCTCCACTTT. Protein product: CASSRTGGNSPLHF.

The V call is TRBV19, the J call TRBJ1-5; 10 bases are shared with TRBD1. The CDR3 runs to 14 residues. V shed 5 bases and J 6 bases; nucleotides not matched to a gene: 4. Germline values: CDR1 LNHDA, CDR2 SQIVND (reference sequence). As DNA, the CDR3 is TGTGCCAGTAGTCACCGGGACAGGGGTCAGCCCCAGCATTTT. This sequence encodes CASSHRDRGQPQHF.

The gene calls are TRBV7-9 and TRBJ1-4, with 10 bases matching TRBD1. V dropped 4 bases and J dropped 7; count of bases not matched to a gene: 12. This CDR3 is 17 amino acids long. From germline, CDR1 is SEHNR and CDR2 FQNEAQ (reference sequence). The CDR3 loop is CASSSTWDRGGGEKLFF. CDR3 bases: TGTGCCAGCAGCTCAACATGGGACAGGGGAGGTGGTGAAAAACTGTTTTTT.

The rearrangement links TRBV14 to TRBJ2-1, with 14 bases identical to TRBD2. V lost 2 bases, J lost 9 bases, and 9 bases stayed unmatched. This CDR3 has 17 amino acids. Per germline, CDR1 SGHDN and CDR2 FVKESK. CDR3 amino acids: CASSQKPGLAGVREQFF. In nucleotides, the CDR3 is TGTGCCAGCAGCCAAAAACCGGGACTAGCGGGAGTACGTGAGCAGTTCTTC.

The CDR3 DNA is TGTGCCAGCAGCTTAGGCAGCGGGAACACCGGGGAGCTGTTTTTT. Translating it yields CASSLGSGNTGELFF. The genes are TRBV7-9 and TRBJ2-2; a weak D match, TRBD2 (5 bases). The germline V gene encodes CDR1 SEHNR and CDR2 FQNEAQ (reference sequence). This CDR3 has 15 amino acids. The germline V and J ends were trimmed by 1 base and 1 base, with 7 bases remaining between them.

J is TRBJ2-7 and V is TRBV19, with 8 bases that match TRBD2. The CDR3 runs to 15 residues. J was trimmed by 1 base and V by 3 bases; bases with no gene match: 5. Looked up from germline, CDR1 is LNHDA and CDR2 is SQIVND (reference sequence). CDR3 coding DNA: TGTGCCAGTAGTATGTCGATAGCGGGGTCCTACGAGCAGTACTTC. It is translated as CASSMSIAGSYEQYF.

The chain is built from TRBV10-2 and TRBJ2-2, with a possible D match to TRBD1 (7 bases). The germline gives CDR1 WSHSY, CDR2 SAAADI. V lost 6 bases and J 6 bases, leaving 20 bases between the germline ends. This CDR3 is built from 16 residues. CDR3 coding DNA: TGCGCCAGCAGCGAGCCCCGGGACAGCGGGCCCGGGGAGCTGTTTTTT. This encodes CASSEPRDSGPGELFF.